One sample yielded the 21 T cell receptor beta chains listed below, sequenced in a study of T-cell reconstitution after alpha-beta-depleted transplantation in children. Preparation of the TCRbeta library involved a method that used unique molecular identifiers. TCRdb reprocessed the PCR reads via MiXCR and lists one record per CDR3 protein. The repertoire holds fewer than 550,000 distinct CDR3 sequences, with 8% to 11% as singletons. Sequenced material: PBMCs, taken before TCRalphabeta/CD19-depleted stem cell transplant. The source is a child aged 2-15 years with inherited bone marrow failure, due to receive a stem cell transplant.

This clonotype was counted at least ten times. The V and J genes are TRBV7-2 and TRBJ2-5, with TRBD2 matching 7 bases. Looked up from germline, CDR1 is SGHTA and CDR2 is FQGNSA. V lost 3 bases and J lost 5; bases outside the gene matches: 6. The CDR3 runs 14 residues. CDR3 nucleotides: TGTGCCAGCAGCTTTCTACCGACTAGCGAGACCCAGTACTTC. It is translated as CASSFLPTSETQYF.

This clonotype showed up many times. The genes are TRBV25-1 and TRBJ1-1; D ambiguous. Trimming removed 2 bases from V and 11 bases from J, with 15 bases in between. Germline CDR1 MGHDK, CDR2 SYGVNS. The CDR3 has 13 amino acids. CDR3 DNA sequence: TGTGCCAGCAGTGAACTCACGGGAGAGTTGGCTTTCTTT. Protein: CASSELTGELAFF. The entire variable domain, with the rest obtained from reference TRBV25-1 and TRBJ1-1, is as follows: EADIYQTPRYLVIGTGKKITLECSQTMGHDKMYWYQQDPGMELHLIHYSYGVNSTEKGDLSSESTVSRIRTEHFPLTLESARPSHTSQYLCASSELTGELAFFGQGTRLTVV.

The chain recombines TRBV20-1 with TRBJ2-2; D might be TRBD2 (5 bases). CDR1 is DFQATT, CDR2 SNEGSKA, per germline (reference sequence). The ends were cut back, 4 bases at V and 0 bases at J, with 9 bases in the middle. The CDR3 loop spans 14 amino acids. As DNA, the CDR3 is TGCAGTGCTACGGACTCGCCGAACACCGGGGAGCTGTTTTTT. It codes for CSATDSPNTGELFF.

There are many counts of this clonotype. The chain employs TRBV20-1 and TRBJ2-3, with 7 bases identical to TRBD2. The CDR3 has 13 amino acids. Unmatched junction bases numbered 4, after V lost 3 bases and J lost 4 bases. CDR1 and CDR2 (germline): DFQATT, SNEGSKA (reference sequence). CDR3 in amino acids: CSASSSGADTQYF. The CDR3 DNA sequence: TGCAGTGCTAGTTCAAGCGGGGCAGATACGCAGTATTTT.

Only a few counts were recorded for this clonotype. The chain has TRBV4-3 and TRBJ1-3; TRBD1 might be the D (5 bases). Germline-derived CDR1 and CDR2 are LGHNA and YSLEER. Trimming pared 0 bases from V and 0 bases from J, leaving 6 bases between. The CDR3 is 15 residues long. Written as DNA, the CDR3 is TGCGCCAGCAGCCAAGAGGGGGACTCTGGAAACACCATATATTTT. Translating gives CASSQEGDSGNTIYF.

At least ten counts were recorded for this clonotype. This chain's CDR3 is CASSFRGSSQETQYF. DNA of the CDR3: TGTGCCAGCAGTTTTCGGGGTTCCAGCCAAGAGACCCAGTACTTC. The chain employs TRBV12-3 or TRBV12-4 and TRBJ2-5; tentatively, D is TRBD2 (5 bases). The CDR3 is 15 residues long. Deletions cut 3 bases from V and 1 base from J, with 12 bases between.

This clonotype appeared many times. V and J are TRBV27 and TRBJ1-4; no definite D call. This CDR3 is built from 14 residues. Germline V gene sequence: CDR1 MNHEY, CDR2 SMNVEV (reference sequence). The V gene lost 0 bases and the J gene lost 4 bases, with 6 bases spanning the gap. The CDR3 DNA follows: TGTGCCAGCAGTTTATCTTTGGGTAATGAAAAACTGTTTTTT. Translated, it gives CASSLSLGNEKLFF. Full variable domain (rest looked up from reference TRBV27 and TRBJ1-4): EAQVTQNPRYLITVTGKKLTVTCSQNMNHEYMSWYRQDPGLGLRQIYYSMNVEVTDKGDVPEGYKVSRKEKRNFPLILESPSPNQTSLYFCASSLSLGNEKLFFGSGTQLSVL.

CDR3 sequence: CRVPSPSEISYNEQFF. Written as DNA, the CDR3 is TGCAGAGTTCCATCTCCGAGCGAGATCTCCTACAATGAGCAGTTCTTC. The chain recombines TRBV29-1 with TRBJ2-1; no clear D gene. Per the germline V gene, CDR1 is SQVTM and CDR2 is ANQGSEA. The CDR3 runs to 16 residues.

This clonotype was seen ten or more times. The chain carries TRBV24-1 and TRBJ2-3, with unresolved D. CDR1 is KGHDR and CDR2 is SFDVKD in the germline V gene. CDR3 length equals 13 residues. V was clipped by 5 bases and J by 1 base, with 6 bases between them. In nucleotides, the CDR3 is TGTGCCACCAGTGGCACGGGCACAGATACGCAGTATTTT. Translated: CATSGTGTDTQYF.

There are many counts of this clonotype. The CDR3 DNA sequence: TGCAGTGCTAGACCGCGCGATGAAACACCGGGGGAGCTGTTTTTT. Translation: CSARPRDETPGELFF. The chain combines TRBV20-1 with TRBJ2-2; D is unclear. Germline assignment: CDR1 DFQATT and CDR2 SNEGSKA (reference sequence). Between the trimmed V and J ends, which lost 2 bases and 8 bases, there was a span of 18 bases. The CDR3 has 15 residues.

This clonotype has a count of ten or more. This chain uses TRBV4-3 with TRBJ1-2; TRBD1 agrees at 8 bases. Trimming removed 1 base from V and 4 bases from J; junction bases left unmatched: 8. The V gene's germline CDR1 is LGHNA and CDR2 YSLEER. The CDR3 contains 16 residues. CDR3 DNA sequence: TGCGCCAGCAGCCAAGGTCCCACGGGACAGGCCTATGGCTACACCTTC. As protein: CASSQGPTGQAYGYTF.

The table lists this clonotype with many counts. As DNA, the CDR3 is TGTGCCAGCAGCCCGGGGCGGCCAGGGGTCTACGAGCAGTACTTC. Its protein product is CASSPGRPGVYEQYF. V gene TRBV9 combines with J gene TRBJ2-7; tentative D call: TRBD1 (6 bases). Looked up from germline, CDR1 is SGDLS and CDR2 is YYNGEE. The CDR3 sequence is 15 residues long. V was clipped by 4 bases and J by 3 bases, with 17 bases between them. The full variable domain, in which reference TRBV9 and TRBJ2-7 provide the parts outside the CDR3, is DSGVTQTPKHLITATGQRVTLRCSPRSGDLSVYWYQQSLDQGLQFLIQYYNGEERAKGNILERFSAQQFPDLHSELNLSSLELGDSALYFCASSPGRPGVYEQYFGPGTRLTVT.

Note on this clonotype: A read error may be the cause here, since a much bigger clone is one base away. This chain connects TRBV5-1 to TRBJ2-1; tentatively, D is TRBD1 or TRBD2 (7 bases each). CDR1 and CDR2 from the germline V gene are SGHRS and YFSETQ. CDR3 size: 17 residues. The CDR3 DNA follows: TGCGCCAGCAGCTTGCCCAGGGGGGGGAGCTCCTACAATGACCAGTTCTTC. It codes for CASSLPRGGSSYNDQFF.

This clonotype appeared a few times. The chain couples TRBV28 to TRBJ1-1, with D possibly being TRBD1 (5 bases). V dropped 7 bases and J dropped 4 bases, with 13 bases sitting between them. The V gene's germline CDR1 is MDHEN and CDR2 SYDVKM. The CDR3 is 13 residues long. The CDR3 DNA reads as TGTGCCAGCACCTTTATGGGGGGCACTGAAGCTTTCTTT. This encodes CASTFMGGTEAFF.

This clonotype was found many times. This chain uses TRBV4-1 with TRBJ2-7; 7 positions match TRBD1. This CDR3 has 18 residues. Germline CDR1 and CDR2: MGHRA and YSYEKL. The V gene end was trimmed by 2 bases and the J gene end by 2 bases; junction bases not matched to a gene: 15. The CDR3 DNA sequence: TGCGCCAGCAGCCAATTCAAAGGTACCTCGGGACAGCCCTACGAGCAGTACTTC. It codes for CASSQFKGTSGQPYEQYF.

This clonotype was found many times. The chain carries TRBV5-1 and TRBJ2-5; 9 positions match TRBD2. The CDR3 is made up of 15 amino acids. CDR1 and CDR2 (germline): SGHRS, YFSETQ. V lost 7 bases and J lost 4; bases outside the gene matches: 11. DNA of the CDR3: TGCGCCAGCTCGCTCCTCATGCGGGGGGGAGAGACCCAGTACTTC. Protein: CASSLLMRGGETQYF.

To note about this clonotype: A much larger clonotype is one base distant, so this may be a read error. The rearrangement joins TRBV5-5 to TRBJ2-1; D not certain. CDR1 is SGHKS, CDR2 YYEKEE, per germline (reference sequence). Deletions cut 4 bases from V and 7 bases from J, with 9 bases between. This CDR3 has 12 residues. CDR3 amino acids: CASSAFGNEQFF. The CDR3 coding sequence is TGTGCCAGCAGCGCCTTCGGAAATGAGCAGTTCTTC.

This chain uses TRBV12-3 or TRBV12-4 with TRBJ1-1; 8 bases are a match to TRBD1. The ends lost 5 bases at V and 5 bases at J; junction bases unmatched: 7. The CDR3 sequence is 14 residues long. CDR3: CASSETGGQTEAFF. The CDR3 nucleotides are TGTGCCAGCAGTGAAACAGGGGGTCAGACTGAAGCTTTCTTT.

As concerns this clonotype: This may be a read error, as it is one base from a much larger clone. The rearrangement uses TRBV29-1 and TRBJ2-1; no firm D call. Germline CDR1 is SQVTM and CDR2 is ANQGSEA. The CDR3 is made up of 14 amino acids. CDR3 amino acids: CGVLDPYGINEQFF. In nucleotides, the CDR3 is TGCGGCGTTCTGGACCCATACGGAATCAATGAGCAGTTCTTC.

This clonotype has a count of ten or more. The chain's CDR3 is CASNLQGNGYTF. The CDR3 bases are TGTGCCAGCAACCTACAGGGGAATGGCTACACCTTC. V is TRBV2 and J is TRBJ1-2; 7 bases align to TRBD1. After removal of 7 bases from V and 6 bases from J, the junction contained 5 bases not matched to a gene. The CDR3 consists of 12 residues. CDR1 and CDR2 (germline): SNHLY, FYNNEI.

This clonotype was seen at least ten times. The V gene is TRBV14, the J gene TRBJ2-3; no clear D gene. V was cut by 6 bases and J by 0 bases, with 13 bases left in between. The CDR3 spans 15 residues. Germline assignment: CDR1 SGHDN and CDR2 FVKESK. The CDR3 sequence: CASRPVTSSTDTQYF. The CDR3 nucleotides are TGTGCCAGCAGACCGGTAACCTCTAGCACAGATACGCAGTATTTT.